What follows is one T cell receptor (beta chain) and its context. Clones were read by immunoSEQ multiplex PCR, and TCRdb kept only the in-frame ones, dropping some. Of some 120,000 clones listed, around 90% were seen once; the top ten hold just over 8.5%. The sample comes from a study of control samples from healthy donors and cancer patients. This CDR3 spans 13 amino acids. Deletions cut 8 bases from V and 6 bases from J, with 13 bases between. The source material was blood. J is TRBJ1-4 and V is TRBV12-3 or TRBV12-4; tentatively, D is TRBD1 (5 bases). The receptor comes from a man younger than 35 in good health. The CDR3 here is CASATQGDEKLFF. CDR3 sequence (DNA): TGTGCCAGCGCTACGCAGGGCGATGAAAAACTGTTTTTT.